These 16 T cell receptor beta chains originate from one sample sequenced in a study of blood T cell repertoires in COVID-19. Sequenced by immunoSEQ multiplex PCR; TCRdb stores in-frame clones only, minus some. The sample lists just under 30,000 clones; 80% to 90% were seen once. Material: peripheral blood. Source of these receptors: an elderly man with acute or convalescent COVID-19.

The chain has TRBV11-2 and TRBJ2-1; 7 bases fit TRBD1. After removal of 5 bases from V and 2 bases from J, the junction contained 12 bases not matched to a gene. CDR3 length: 17 residues. Germline loops: CDR1 SGHAT, CDR2 FQNNGV. The CDR3, as DNA: TGTGCCAGCAGCCAGACAACATTGACAGGGACCTACAATGAGCAGTTCTTC. This encodes CASSQTTLTGTYNEQFF.

V usage is TRBV12-3 or TRBV12-4 and J usage is TRBJ2-7; possible D gene TRBD2, 7 bases. The CDR3 sequence is 13 residues long. Trimming shortened V by 5 bases and J by 6 bases, and 14 bases separated the two germline ends. The CDR3 reads CASSHRGAGEQYF. The CDR3 DNA reads as TGTGCCAGCAGTCACCGGGGGGCGGGCGAGCAGTACTTC.

This chain joins TRBV24-1 and TRBJ2-7; D may be TRBD2 (6 bases). Germline V gives CDR1 KGHDR, CDR2 SFDVKD. The CDR3 sequence is 12 residues long. V lost 6 bases, J lost 4 bases, and 9 bases lay in between. The CDR3 loop reads CATSFGGYEQYF. The CDR3 DNA reads as TGTGCCACCAGTTTTGGGGGGTACGAGCAGTACTTC.

The chain uses TRBV28 and TRBJ2-7, with 7 bases matching TRBD2. V trimming: 6 bases; J trimming: 0 bases; junction bases outside the gene matches: 8. Germline CDR1 MDHEN, CDR2 SYDVKM. This CDR3 spans 15 amino acids. CDR3 DNA: TGTGCCAGCAGCGTGGGAGGGAAAGGCTCCTACGAGCAGTACTTC. This encodes CASSVGGKGSYEQYF.

This clone was observed once. The rearrangement links TRBV3-1 (or the pseudogene TRBV3-2) to TRBJ2-1, with TRBD2 as a possible D gene (5 bases). Germline CDR1 LGHDT, CDR2 YNNKEL (reference sequence). This CDR3 region has 12 residues. Trimming cost V 4 bases and J 11 bases, with 12 bases left between them. CDR3 region: CASSLRRGQQFF. The CDR3 coding sequence is TGTGCCAGCAGCCTCCGACGGGGTCAGCAGTTCTTC.

The genes are TRBV2 and TRBJ1-5, with a possible D match to TRBD1 (6 bases). The CDR3 spans 12 residues. Looked up from germline, CDR1 is SNHLY and CDR2 is FYNNEI. V lost 8 bases and J 7 bases, leaving 12 bases between the germline ends. The CDR3 DNA follows: TGTGCCAGCTCAGGGGAAGGCCAGCCCCAGCATTTT. It yields the protein CASSGEGQPQHF.

The chain couples TRBV4-2 to TRBJ1-6; D is possibly TRBD1 (6 bases). Germline loops: CDR1 LGHNA, CDR2 YNFKEQ. Trimming shortened V by 4 bases and J by 8 bases, and 21 bases separated the two germline ends. This CDR3 is 17 amino acids long. The CDR3 nucleotides read TGTGCCAGCAGCCCGCTTTTGGGGGCGGTTTCGGATTCACCCCTCCACTTT. Residues: CASSPLLGAVSDSPLHF.

This rearrangement joins TRBV12-3 or TRBV12-4 to TRBJ2-1, with D maybe TRBD1 (6 bases). V was trimmed by 10 bases and J by 11 bases, leaving 18 bases between them. The length of the CDR3 is 12 residues. In nucleotides, the CDR3 is TGTGCCATCATGAAGGGGACAATGAAGCAGTTCTTC. Its translation: CAIMKGTMKQFF.

The V and J genes are TRBV5-6 and TRBJ2-7; D may be TRBD1 (6 bases). The V end lost 1 base, the J end lost 3 bases, and 8 bases lay between the germline ends. Germline-derived CDR1 and CDR2 are SGHDT and YYEEEE. The CDR3 is 13 residues long. This CDR3 is CASSLPGVYEQYF. CDR3 nucleotides: TGTGCCAGCAGCTTGCCAGGGGTCTACGAGCAGTACTTC.

V and J are TRBV3-1 (or the pseudogene TRBV3-2) and TRBJ1-1, with 7 bases lining up with TRBD1. Germline values: CDR1 LGHDT, CDR2 YNNKEL (reference sequence). The V segment lost 5 bases and the J segment 4 bases; nucleotides outside the gene matches: 7. The CDR3 spans 14 residues. The CDR3 region has the DNA TGTGCCAGCAGCACGGAGACAGGGAGCACTGAAGCTTTCTTT. This codes for CASSTETGSTEAFF.

The chain couples TRBV7-8 to TRBJ1-4; D remains unclear. Trimming stripped 6 bases from V and 1 base from J, with 12 bases between. This CDR3 spans 15 amino acids. Germline lookup yields CDR1 SGHVS and CDR2 FQNEAQ. As DNA, the CDR3 is TGTGCCAGCAGGCCAACGGGGTTAACTAATGAAAAACTGTTTTTT. Residues: CASRPTGLTNEKLFF.

J is TRBJ2-7 and V is TRBV7-6, with 9 bases that match TRBD2. Germline values: CDR1 SGHVS, CDR2 FNYEAQ. V shed 5 bases and J 1 base; nucleotides not matched to a gene: 6. The CDR3 has 15 residues. CDR3 DNA: TGTGCCAGCAGCATAGGACTAGCGAAATCCTACGAGCAGTACTTC. This encodes CASSIGLAKSYEQYF.

The gene calls are TRBV19 and TRBJ2-2; weak D call: TRBD1 (6 bases). Germline CDR1 and CDR2: LNHDA and SQIVND (reference sequence). CDR3 length equals 15 residues. V was pared by 3 bases and J by 3 bases, with 11 bases between. The CDR3 DNA reads TGTGCCAGTAGTATGAACAGGGCGGACACCGGGGAGCTGTTTTTT. It encodes CASSMNRADTGELFF.

This rearrangement joins TRBV6-1 to TRBJ2-5; a possible D gene is TRBD1 (5 bases). The CDR3 loop spans 14 amino acids. From germline, CDR1 is MNHNS and CDR2 SASEGT. V was shortened by 2 bases and J by 1 base, with 8 bases between the two germline ends. The CDR3 sequence: CASSETRVQETQYF. The CDR3 nucleotides are TGTGCCAGCAGTGAAACCAGGGTCCAAGAGACCCAGTACTTC.

This chain joins TRBV10-1 and TRBJ2-3; weak D call: TRBD1 (5 bases). CDR3 length: 13 amino acids. V shed 4 bases and J shed 9 bases, with 14 bases lying between them. The germline gives CDR1 WNHNN, CDR2 SYGVQD (reference sequence). For the CDR3, the DNA is TGCGCCAGCAGTGGGGCTAGGTGGGGCACGCAGTATTTT. Translation: CASSGARWGTQYF.

J is TRBJ2-7 and V is TRBV5-1, with a possible D match to TRBD1 (5 bases). CDR3 length equals 16 residues. Germline V lookup: CDR1 SGHRS, CDR2 YFSETQ. V gave up 2 bases and J gave up 2 bases, with 17 bases separating them. The CDR3 coding sequence is TGCGCCAGCAGCTTAAGCAGGGCCGAACCGCCCTACGAGCAGTACTTC. Encoded protein: CASSLSRAEPPYEQYF.